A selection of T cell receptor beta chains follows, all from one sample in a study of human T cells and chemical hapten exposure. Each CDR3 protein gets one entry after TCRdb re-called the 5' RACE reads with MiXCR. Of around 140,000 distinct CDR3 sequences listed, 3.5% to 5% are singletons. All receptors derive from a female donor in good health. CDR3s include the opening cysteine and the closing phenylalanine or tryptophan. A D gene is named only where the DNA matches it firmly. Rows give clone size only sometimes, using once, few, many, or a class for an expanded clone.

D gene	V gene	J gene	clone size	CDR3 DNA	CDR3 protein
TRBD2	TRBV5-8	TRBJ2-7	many	TGTGCCAGCAGCTTTGGGTTAGCGGGAATCTACGAGCAGTACTTC	CASSFGLAGIYEQYF
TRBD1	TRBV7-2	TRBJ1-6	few	TGTGCCAGCAGCTTAGAAGCAACAGGGGCCTCTTCACCCCTCCACTTT	CASSLEATGASSPLHF
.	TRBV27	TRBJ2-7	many	TGTGCCAGCAGCCGAAAGGGGGGACAGCCCTACGAGCAGTACTTC	CASSRKGGQPYEQYF
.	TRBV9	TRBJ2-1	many	TGTGCCAGCAGTCGTAGGGACCCGAGCCATGAGCAGTTCTTC	CASSRRDPSHEQFF
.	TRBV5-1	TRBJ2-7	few	TGCGCCAGCAGCTTTTCGTCCGATGCTTGGTACGAGCAGTACTTC	CASSFSSDAWYEQYF
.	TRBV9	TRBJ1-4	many	TGTGCCAGCAGTGGGAGGTTGGATGAAAAACTGTTTTTT	CASSGRLDEKLFF
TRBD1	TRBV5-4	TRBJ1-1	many	TGTGCCAGCAGTTCAGGACAGGAACGGACTGAAGCTTTCTTT	CASSSGQERTEAFF
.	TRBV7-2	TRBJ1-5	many	TGTGCCAGCAGCTTAAAGGGTAGAGGCAATCAGCCCCAGCATTTT	CASSLKGRGNQPQHF
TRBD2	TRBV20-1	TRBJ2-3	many	TGCAGTGCTACTCTCCCGGGACTAGCGGGGGGACACACAGATACGCAGTATTTT	CSATLPGLAGGHTDTQYF
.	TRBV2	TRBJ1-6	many	TGTGCCAGCAGTGTTCTACAGCGTAATTCACCCCTCCACTTT	CASSVLQRNSPLHF
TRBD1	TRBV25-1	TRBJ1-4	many	TGTGCCAGCTGCCCGGAGGGGGCGGGAGAAGAAAAACTGTTTTTT	CASCPEGAGEEKLFF
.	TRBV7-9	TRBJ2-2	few	TGTGCCAGCACGCACGGAAGAGGGGAAGGCAACACCGGGGAGCTGTTTTTT	CASTHGRGEGNTGELFF
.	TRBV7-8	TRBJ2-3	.	TGTGCCAGCAGCTTCCCAGGCCGCACAGATACGCAGTATTTT	CASSFPGRTDTQYF
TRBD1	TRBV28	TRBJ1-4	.	TGTGCCAGCTCTTTACCCCAACAGGGGCGCGAAAAACTGTTTTTT	CASSLPQQGREKLFF
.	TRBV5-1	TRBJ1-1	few	TGCGCCAGCAGCTCCCCGGGGGGTGGCACTGAAGCTTTCTTT	CASSSPGGGTEAFF
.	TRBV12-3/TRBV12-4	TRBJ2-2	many	TGTGCCAGCAGTTTGCCGGGGATCGGCACCGGGGAGCTGTTTTTT	CASSLPGIGTGELFF
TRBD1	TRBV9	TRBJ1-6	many	TGTGCCAGCAGCGCTACACAGGGGAGGAATTCACCCCTCCACTTT	CASSATQGRNSPLHF
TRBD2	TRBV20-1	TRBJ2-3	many	TGCAGTGCGCAGGGACTAGCGGGTGCTAGCACAGATACGCAGTATTTT	CSAQGLAGASTDTQYF
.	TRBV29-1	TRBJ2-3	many	TGCAGCGTTGCGGCCAGGCTGGGGGATACGCAGTATTTT	CSVAARLGDTQYF